The entry below describes one T cell receptor beta chain. Its antigen remains unidentified. The sample comes from a study of synovial regulatory T cells in juvenile arthritis. Study background: Over five patients were on methotrexate and a few were untreated. Study-level points and caveats: TCR diversity was lower in inflammation-associated blood Treg cells than in other blood Treg cells. Synovial Tregs shared more CDR3 sequences with iaTregs than other blood Tregs.

The roughly eleven donors had active juvenile idiopathic arthritis, with 3 polyarticular and 8 oligoarticular cases. Looked up from germline, CDR1 is ENHRY and CDR2 is SYGVKD. The CDR3 runs to 14 residues. No DNA sequence is on record. The data were produced by immunoSEQ multiplex PCR, yet TCRdb's version contains in-frame clones alone and is incomplete. Its table records roughly 10,000 clones. The material sequenced was Treg cells from blood. The subset denotes: remaining (HLA-DR-negative) circulating blood Treg cells. The clonotype was recovered from a donor aged 2 to 35 with juvenile idiopathic arthritis. The chain has TRBV10-3 and TRBJ1-1; the D call of TRBD1 rests on TCRdb alone, since no DNA is present to check it. CDR3 loop: CAIRDNRGRPEAFF.